This T cell receptor beta chain was retrieved from a study of blood T cell repertoires in COVID-19. For the study at large: T cells, B-cell-depleted T cells, or PBMCs supplied cDNA or gDNA.

In germline, CDR1 is GTSNPN, CDR2 SVGIG (reference sequence). Trimming removed 3 bases from V and 12 bases from J, with 14 bases in between. The CDR3 has 11 residues. Original methodology: Amplified reference gene primers provided the basis for estimating nucleated cell counts. The method was immunoSEQ multiplex PCR; TCRdb's version includes in-frame clones alone and lacks a portion of them. V, J and clone size derive from that table, while D and trimming were established from the DNA sequence. In the table there are 180,000 or so clones, around nine tenths of which are singletons. The chain couples TRBV30 to TRBJ1-2, with D possibly matching TRBD1 (6 bases). What was sequenced was peripheral blood. This clonotype was obtained from a man in his 70s with acute or convalescent COVID-19. DNA of the CDR3: TGTGCCTGGAGCGCGGGGGCGAGTGACACCTTC. Protein sequence: CAWSAGASDTF.